Listed below are T cell receptor beta chains from one sample, sequenced in a study of beta chain features in type 1 diabetes. The method was immunoSEQ multiplex PCR; TCRdb's version includes in-frame clones alone and lacks a portion of them. The table lists 250,000 to 300,000 clones, roughly 8% of them singletons, with more than 0.8% in the top ten. Sequenced input: central memory CD4+ T cells from blood. Source of these receptors: a woman in her late teens or twenties in good health. Both conserved end residues are part of each CDR3. Each record gives: J gene, CDR3 length, V gene, D gene, clone size, CDR3 DNA, CDR3 protein. A D gene is named only where the DNA matches it firmly. Where a row states a size, it is once, few, many or the class of an expanded clone; other rows omit it.

j_gene: TRBJ2-3
len: 16
v_gene: TRBV4-2
d_gene: .
abundance: .
CDR3nt: TGTGCCAGCAGCCAAGGCTCCGGGGGAAGCACAGATACGCAGTATTTT
CDR3aa: CASSQGSGGSTDTQYF

j_gene: TRBJ2-5
len: 13
v_gene: TRBV12-5
d_gene: TRBD2
abundance: .
CDR3nt: TGTGCTTCTACTAGCGGGGGACAAGAGACCCAGTACTTC
CDR3aa: CASTSGGQETQYF

j_gene: TRBJ1-4
len: 14
v_gene: TRBV4-3
d_gene: TRBD1
abundance: .
CDR3nt: TGCGCCAGCAGGTTGGACAGGGGGAATGAAAAACTGTTTTTT
CDR3aa: CASRLDRGNEKLFF

j_gene: TRBJ1-5
len: 14
v_gene: TRBV2
d_gene: .
abundance: few
CDR3nt: TGTGCCAGTTTAGGGACAATTAGCAATCAGCCCCAGCATTTT
CDR3aa: CASLGTISNQPQHF

j_gene: TRBJ1-2
len: 13
v_gene: TRBV5-6
d_gene: .
abundance: few
CDR3nt: TGTGCCAGCAGCTTTGTTGGAGGGCTTGGCTACACCTTC
CDR3aa: CASSFVGGLGYTF

j_gene: TRBJ1-2
len: 13
v_gene: TRBV5-1
d_gene: .
abundance: few
CDR3nt: TGCGCCAGCAGCAAATCCGATTCGGCCGGCTACACCTTC
CDR3aa: CASSKSDSAGYTF

j_gene: TRBJ2-3
len: 13
v_gene: TRBV30
d_gene: .
abundance: .
CDR3nt: TGTGCCTGGAGTGGACAGGTGGGGGATACGCAGTATTTT
CDR3aa: CAWSGQVGDTQYF

j_gene: TRBJ1-2
len: 15
v_gene: TRBV29-1
d_gene: .
abundance: few
CDR3nt: TGCAGCGTTGAAACCAGGACAGAGGCTAACTATGGCTACACCTTC
CDR3aa: CSVETRTEANYGYTF

j_gene: TRBJ2-3
len: 15
v_gene: TRBV5-1
d_gene: .
abundance: .
CDR3nt: TGCGCCAGCAGCCCCGCGCGGGGGCCCACAGATACGCAGTATTTT
CDR3aa: CASSPARGPTDTQYF

j_gene: TRBJ1-2
len: 12
v_gene: TRBV28
d_gene: .
abundance: many
CDR3nt: TGTGCCAGCAGTTCACAGCGCTATGGCTACACCTTC
CDR3aa: CASSSQRYGYTF

j_gene: TRBJ2-6
len: 16
v_gene: TRBV19
d_gene: .
abundance: few
CDR3nt: TGTGCCAGTAGTCGGGCAGTAGCCTCTGGGGCCAACGTCCTGACTTTC
CDR3aa: CASSRAVASGANVLTF

j_gene: TRBJ2-3
len: 15
v_gene: TRBV7-3
d_gene: TRBD1
abundance: .
CDR3nt: TGTGCCAGCAGCTTGGACAGGCGCAAGGCAGATACGCAGTATTTT
CDR3aa: CASSLDRRKADTQYF

j_gene: TRBJ1-1
len: 15
v_gene: TRBV18
d_gene: TRBD1
abundance: many
CDR3nt: TGTGCCAGCTCACCAAGGACAGGGGGAGGGACTGAAGCTTTCTTT
CDR3aa: CASSPRTGGGTEAFF

j_gene: TRBJ2-6
len: 16
v_gene: TRBV5-6
d_gene: .
abundance: few
CDR3nt: TGTGCCAGCAGCTTGGGTTGGAGACCTGGGGCCAACGTCCTGACTTTC
CDR3aa: CASSLGWRPGANVLTF

j_gene: TRBJ2-7
len: 13
v_gene: TRBV11-2
d_gene: .
abundance: .
CDR3nt: TGTGCCAGCAGCTTCGAGCCCTTCTACGAGCAGTACTTC
CDR3aa: CASSFEPFYEQYF

j_gene: TRBJ2-3
len: 12
v_gene: TRBV7-9
d_gene: .
abundance: .
CDR3nt: TGTGCCAGCAGCCAGAGCACAGATACGCAGTATTTT
CDR3aa: CASSQSTDTQYF

j_gene: TRBJ2-1
len: 14
v_gene: TRBV7-3
d_gene: .
abundance: .
CDR3nt: TGTGCCAGCAGCTCATCGGACGGCCACAATGAGCAGTTCTTC
CDR3aa: CASSSSDGHNEQFF

j_gene: TRBJ1-4
len: 16
v_gene: TRBV27
d_gene: .
abundance: .
CDR3nt: TGTGCCAGCAAAGAGATTGGCAGGGGCTCCAATGAAAAACTGTTTTTT
CDR3aa: CASKEIGRGSNEKLFF

j_gene: TRBJ2-7
len: 13
v_gene: TRBV5-1
d_gene: .
abundance: .
CDR3nt: TGCGCCAGCAGCTTGGAGCCAGGGGACGAGCAGTACTTC
CDR3aa: CASSLEPGDEQYF

j_gene: TRBJ2-3
len: 15
v_gene: TRBV5-4
d_gene: TRBD1
abundance: .
CDR3nt: TGTGCCAGCAGCGGGACAGGGGTTAGCACAGATACGCAGTATTTT
CDR3aa: CASSGTGVSTDTQYF

j_gene: TRBJ2-1
len: 12
v_gene: TRBV7-2
d_gene: .
abundance: .
CDR3nt: TGTGCCAGCAGCGTCGTTGGAGAGTCGCAGTTCTTC
CDR3aa: CASSVVGESQFF

j_gene: TRBJ2-5
len: 13
v_gene: TRBV7-2
d_gene: TRBD2
abundance: few
CDR3nt: TGTGCCAGCAGCTTGGGGAGGGCTGAGACCCAGTACTTC
CDR3aa: CASSLGRAETQYF

j_gene: TRBJ2-1
len: 13
v_gene: TRBV13
d_gene: .
abundance: many
CDR3nt: TGTGCCAGCAGCTTATGGTCGCTCAATGAGCAGTTCTTC
CDR3aa: CASSLWSLNEQFF

j_gene: TRBJ2-3
len: 15
v_gene: TRBV2
d_gene: .
abundance: few
CDR3nt: TGTGCCAGCAGCACATACCGAGGGCTCTTAGATACGCAGTATTTT
CDR3aa: CASSTYRGLLDTQYF

j_gene: TRBJ2-3
len: 14
v_gene: TRBV7-8
d_gene: TRBD2
abundance: .
CDR3nt: TGTGCCAGCAGGGTAGCGGGGGCGACAGATACGCAGTATTTT
CDR3aa: CASRVAGATDTQYF

j_gene: TRBJ2-3
len: 11
v_gene: TRBV29-1
d_gene: .
abundance: few
CDR3nt: TGCAGCGTCAGACTAGTGGATACGCAGTATTTT
CDR3aa: CSVRLVDTQYF

j_gene: TRBJ1-5
len: 14
v_gene: TRBV30
d_gene: .
abundance: few
CDR3nt: TGTGCCTGGAGTGTACACTACAACAATCAGCCCCAGCATTTT
CDR3aa: CAWSVHYNNQPQHF

j_gene: TRBJ2-5
len: 15
v_gene: TRBV6-5
d_gene: .
abundance: .
CDR3nt: TGTGCCAGCAGCCGACGGGGGACCGGAGGAGAGACCCAGTACTTC
CDR3aa: CASSRRGTGGETQYF

j_gene: TRBJ1-1
len: 15
v_gene: TRBV19
d_gene: .
abundance: many
CDR3nt: TGTGCCACCCAACCCCGGAGGGTAGTGAACACTGAAGCTTTCTTT
CDR3aa: CATQPRRVVNTEAFF

j_gene: TRBJ2-3
len: 14
v_gene: TRBV9
d_gene: .
abundance: few
CDR3nt: TGTGCCAGCACACAGGGGGGGAGCACAGATACGCAGTATTTT
CDR3aa: CASTQGGSTDTQYF

j_gene: TRBJ2-2
len: 14
v_gene: TRBV29-1
d_gene: .
abundance: few
CDR3nt: TGCAGCGTTCGGACCCTAAGGGGGACCGGGGAGCTGTTTTTT
CDR3aa: CSVRTLRGTGELFF

j_gene: TRBJ2-3
len: 15
v_gene: TRBV6-6
d_gene: TRBD1
abundance: .
CDR3nt: TGTGCCAGCAGTTACGGCAGGGGGCTTAAAGATACGCAGTATTTT
CDR3aa: CASSYGRGLKDTQYF

j_gene: TRBJ1-6
len: 15
v_gene: TRBV14
d_gene: .
abundance: many
CDR3nt: TGTGCCAGCAGCCAAGATGGGGCAGGGAATTCACCCCTCCACTTT
CDR3aa: CASSQDGAGNSPLHF

j_gene: TRBJ1-2
len: 13
v_gene: TRBV6-5
d_gene: .
abundance: many
CDR3nt: TGTGCCAGCAGAAAAGACCGCGACTATGGCTACACCTTC
CDR3aa: CASRKDRDYGYTF

j_gene: TRBJ2-5
len: 13
v_gene: TRBV13
d_gene: TRBD2
abundance: many
CDR3nt: TGTGCCAGCAGCTCCAGACTAGCAGAGACCCAGTACTTC
CDR3aa: CASSSRLAETQYF

j_gene: TRBJ2-2
len: 13
v_gene: TRBV15
d_gene: .
abundance: .
CDR3nt: TGTGCCACCAGCAGAGAAGGGACCGGGGAGCTGTTTTTT
CDR3aa: CATSREGTGELFF

j_gene: TRBJ2-7
len: 16
v_gene: TRBV27
d_gene: TRBD1
abundance: many
CDR3nt: TGTGCCAGCAGCCACAATCCGACAGGGGCCAAGGACGAGCAGTACTTC
CDR3aa: CASSHNPTGAKDEQYF

j_gene: TRBJ2-1
len: 14
v_gene: TRBV11-3
d_gene: TRBD2
abundance: few
CDR3nt: TGTGCCAGCAGCTTGGGACTAGGGGGTGATGAGCAGTTCTTC
CDR3aa: CASSLGLGGDEQFF

j_gene: TRBJ1-4
len: 15
v_gene: TRBV27
d_gene: TRBD1
abundance: few
CDR3nt: TGTGCCAGCAGGCGCTCCGGGACAGGGGACGAAAAACTGTTTTTT
CDR3aa: CASRRSGTGDEKLFF

j_gene: TRBJ2-3
len: 15
v_gene: TRBV9
d_gene: .
abundance: .
CDR3nt: TGTGCCAGCGCCCCAACAGGGATGGCCCACTATACGCAGTATTTT
CDR3aa: CASAPTGMAHYTQYF

j_gene: TRBJ2-1
len: 13
v_gene: TRBV19
d_gene: .
abundance: few
CDR3nt: TGTGCCAGTAAATCGCTAACTAGTTCTGAGCAGTTCTTC
CDR3aa: CASKSLTSSEQFF

j_gene: TRBJ2-7
len: 16
v_gene: TRBV5-4
d_gene: TRBD2
abundance: many
CDR3nt: TGTGCCAGCAGCTTGGAAAACAGACTAGCTAGCTCGGAGCAGTACTTC
CDR3aa: CASSLENRLASSEQYF

j_gene: TRBJ1-2
len: 14
v_gene: TRBV4-3
d_gene: .
abundance: .
CDR3nt: TGCGCCAGCAGCCAAGTCAGCTTTGACTATGGCTACACCTTC
CDR3aa: CASSQVSFDYGYTF

j_gene: TRBJ2-5
len: 15
v_gene: TRBV19
d_gene: TRBD2
abundance: few
CDR3nt: TGTGCCAGTAAAAAAGGGCTAGCGGGAGGAGAGACCCAGTACTTC
CDR3aa: CASKKGLAGGETQYF

j_gene: TRBJ1-2
len: 15
v_gene: TRBV4-3
d_gene: .
abundance: .
CDR3nt: TGCGCCAGCAGCCATGTTGGCGGGGGCGCGTATGGCTACACCTTC
CDR3aa: CASSHVGGGAYGYTF

j_gene: TRBJ2-7
len: 14
v_gene: TRBV6-5
d_gene: .
abundance: .
CDR3nt: TGTGCCACCCAGCAGGGGTCCCTCTCCTACGAGCAGTACTTC
CDR3aa: CATQQGSLSYEQYF

j_gene: TRBJ1-1
len: 15
v_gene: TRBV6-5
d_gene: .
abundance: .
CDR3nt: TGTGCCAGCAGTTGGCGGAGGGGGACAAACACTGAAGCTTTCTTT
CDR3aa: CASSWRRGTNTEAFF

j_gene: TRBJ2-7
len: 16
v_gene: TRBV7-2
d_gene: TRBD1
abundance: many
CDR3nt: TGTGCCAGCAGCTTAGCCCCCGGGACAGCTATCTACGAGCAGTACTTC
CDR3aa: CASSLAPGTAIYEQYF

j_gene: TRBJ1-6
len: 14
v_gene: TRBV13
d_gene: .
abundance: many
CDR3nt: TGTGCCAGCAGCTTAGCCCAGGGCGGTTCACCCCTCCACTTT
CDR3aa: CASSLAQGGSPLHF

j_gene: TRBJ1-5
len: 15
v_gene: TRBV7-3
d_gene: .
abundance: .
CDR3nt: TGTGCCAGCAGTCTCGCGGCCCGGGGGTATCAGCCCCAGCATTTT
CDR3aa: CASSLAARGYQPQHF

j_gene: TRBJ1-6
len: 15
v_gene: TRBV5-1
d_gene: TRBD1
abundance: .
CDR3nt: TGCGCCAGCAGCTTGGAGGACAGGGGGAATTCACCCCTCCACTTT
CDR3aa: CASSLEDRGNSPLHF

j_gene: TRBJ1-5
len: 14
v_gene: TRBV2
d_gene: .
abundance: few
CDR3nt: TGTGCCAGCAATACCCGGGACGGCAATCAGCCCCAGCATTTT
CDR3aa: CASNTRDGNQPQHF

j_gene: TRBJ2-3
len: 12
v_gene: TRBV18
d_gene: .
abundance: few
CDR3nt: TGTGCCAGCTCACAAGGGAAGGATACGCAGTATTTT
CDR3aa: CASSQGKDTQYF

j_gene: TRBJ2-3
len: 16
v_gene: TRBV18
d_gene: TRBD1
abundance: .
CDR3nt: TGTGCCAGCTCACCACGGAAAACAGGGGTTGCAGATACGCAGTATTTT
CDR3aa: CASSPRKTGVADTQYF

j_gene: TRBJ1-6
len: 15
v_gene: TRBV25-1
d_gene: .
abundance: few
CDR3nt: TGTGCCAGCAGTGAGGTCGCAACAGGGAACTCACCCCTCCACTTT
CDR3aa: CASSEVATGNSPLHF

j_gene: TRBJ1-2
len: 13
v_gene: TRBV6-5
d_gene: .
abundance: few
CDR3nt: TGTGCCAGCAAACAGGGTATGAGACATGGCTACACCTTC
CDR3aa: CASKQGMRHGYTF

j_gene: TRBJ1-3
len: 13
v_gene: TRBV25-1
d_gene: .
abundance: many
CDR3nt: TGTGCCAGCAGTAAAGGCTCTGGAAACACCATATATTTT
CDR3aa: CASSKGSGNTIYF

j_gene: TRBJ2-5
len: 13
v_gene: TRBV7-6
d_gene: .
abundance: .
CDR3nt: TGTGCCAGCAGCCCCGGTCCCCAAGAGACCCAGTACTTC
CDR3aa: CASSPGPQETQYF

j_gene: TRBJ1-2
len: 12
v_gene: TRBV27
d_gene: .
abundance: many
CDR3nt: TGTGCCAGCAGTCGCCAGGGAGGAGGCTACACCTTC
CDR3aa: CASSRQGGGYTF

j_gene: TRBJ1-5
len: 15
v_gene: TRBV19
d_gene: .
abundance: few
CDR3nt: TGTGCCAGTAGTAGGGACGCAGGGCTCAATCAGCCCCAGCATTTT
CDR3aa: CASSRDAGLNQPQHF